This passage covers 20 T cell receptor beta chains from one sample sequenced in a study of blood T cell repertoires in COVID-19. Measured with immunoSEQ multiplex PCR; TCRdb has only the in-frame clones, and not every one. The sample lists hundreds of thousands of clones; more than 70% were seen once. Sequencing input: peripheral blood. Receptor source: a woman between 65 and 79 years old with COVID-19, enrolled during active disease.

The chain recombines TRBV7-9 with TRBJ1-2; 7 nucleotides align to TRBD1. There are 13 residues in the CDR3. V was clipped by 7 bases and J by 3 bases; unmatched bases: 5. The V gene's germline CDR1 is SEHNR and CDR2 FQNEAQ (reference sequence). CDR3 loop: CASTRTGDYGYTF. CDR3 bases: TGTGCCAGCACCCGAACAGGGGACTATGGCTACACCTTC.

The gene calls are TRBV6-6 and TRBJ1-5; 11 nucleotides agree with TRBD1. The CDR3 totals 16 residues. Germline trimming cut 2 bases from V and 6 bases from J; bases unmatched to any gene: 6. Germline-derived CDR1 and CDR2 are MNHNY and SVGAGI (reference sequence). CDR3 nucleotide sequence: TGTGCCAGCAGTTACCGGGACAGGGGGAGTGGTCAGCCCCAGCATTTT. As protein: CASSYRDRGSGQPQHF.

The chain has TRBV28 and TRBJ2-3; TRBD1 aligns across 7 bases. Germline V gives CDR1 MDHEN, CDR2 SYDVKM. The J segment lost 2 bases and the V segment lost 9 bases, leaving 5 bases of the junction unmatched. This CDR3 is built from 13 residues. CDR3 DNA sequence: TGTGCCAGTCCAACAGGGGTCACAGATACGCAGTATTTT. This translates into CASPTGVTDTQYF.

V is TRBV7-2 and J is TRBJ2-5, with a tentative D call TRBD2 (6 bases). Germline assignment: CDR1 SGHTA and CDR2 FQGNSA. V lost 3 bases and J 5 bases, leaving 10 bases between the germline ends. The CDR3 totals 13 residues. The CDR3 DNA follows: TGTGCCAGCAGCTTGGGACTGAGGGAGACCCAGTACTTC. This sequence encodes CASSLGLRETQYF.

The genes are TRBV5-4 and TRBJ2-1; 7 nucleotides line up with TRBD1. The CDR3 totals 16 residues. Germline V gene lookup returns CDR1 SGHNT and CDR2 YYREEE (reference sequence). V trimming: 7 bases; J trimming: 2 bases; junction bases outside the gene matches: 12. For the CDR3, the DNA is TGTGCCAGCTCCAGGGCCTGGGGACAGACCTACAATGAGCAGTTCTTC. It specifies CASSRAWGQTYNEQFF.

The gene calls are TRBV10-3 and TRBJ1-1; D may be TRBD1 (5 bases). The CDR3 is 13 residues long. The V gene lost 4 bases and the J gene lost 3 bases, with 9 bases spanning the gap. From germline, CDR1 is ENHRY and CDR2 SYGVKD. The CDR3 spells CAISGRGDTEAFF. CDR3 DNA sequence: TGTGCCATCAGTGGGAGGGGAGACACTGAAGCTTTCTTT.

About this clone: Other DNA sequences in this sample translate to the same CDR3. The V gene is TRBV12-3 or TRBV12-4, the J gene TRBJ1-1, with D possibly being TRBD1 (5 bases). CDR3 length equals 13 residues. Trimming took off 3 bases at V and 4 bases at J, with 9 bases between the two ends. CDR3 nucleotide sequence: TGTGCCAGCAGTTTGGGGGGGGGCACTGAAGCTTTCTTT. Translating it yields CASSLGGGTEAFF.

The V call is TRBV27, the J call TRBJ2-2; tentative D call: TRBD1 (6 bases). CDR1 and CDR2 from the germline V gene are MNHEY and SMNVEV (reference sequence). V was shortened by 2 bases and J by 0 bases, with 7 bases between the two germline ends. The CDR3 runs to 15 residues. CDR3: CASSLQGSNTGELFF. For the CDR3, the DNA is TGTGCCAGCAGTTTACAGGGGTCGAACACCGGGGAGCTGTTTTTT.

The chain recombines TRBV6-1 with TRBJ2-2; D gene unclear. Trimming shortened V by 2 bases and J by 6 bases, and 7 bases separated the two germline ends. Germline CDR1 and CDR2: MNHNS and SASEGT. CDR3 size: 13 residues. The CDR3 here is CASSETRPGELFF. CDR3 coding DNA: TGTGCCAGCAGTGAAACGCGGCCCGGGGAGCTGTTTTTT.

The chain has TRBV27 and TRBJ1-2; TRBD1 aligns across 8 bases. This CDR3 region has 17 residues. Germline V gives CDR1 MNHEY, CDR2 SMNVEV (reference sequence). The ends lost 0 bases at V and 1 base at J; junction bases unmatched: 7. CDR3 DNA: TGTGCCAGCAGTTTATCGAGGCCCGACAGGGGTAACTATGGCTACACCTTC. It specifies CASSLSRPDRGNYGYTF.

The chain combines TRBV5-1 with TRBJ1-1; D unclear. Germline CDR1 is SGHRS and CDR2 is YFSETQ. The V gene lost 6 bases and the J gene lost 4 bases, with 16 bases spanning the gap. The CDR3 contains 14 residues. The CDR3 sequence is CASNPGTSATEAFF. The CDR3 DNA sequence: TGCGCCAGCAACCCAGGTACGTCCGCCACTGAAGCTTTCTTT.

This clone was detected once. This chain uses TRBV27 with TRBJ2-2, with a tentative D call TRBD2 (6 bases). Deletions cut 9 bases from V and 2 bases from J, with 16 bases between. This CDR3 spans 15 amino acids. Germline V CDR1 and CDR2: MNHEY, SMNVEV (reference sequence). The CDR3 bases are TGTGCCAGTTCTGGAGGGGCAGACAACACCGGGGAGCTGTTTTTT. Residues: CASSGGADNTGELFF.

V is TRBV15 and J is TRBJ1-1; 7 bases match TRBD1. CDR3 length equals 13 residues. V shed 8 bases and J 1 base; nucleotides not matched to a gene: 4. Per germline, CDR1 LNHNV and CDR2 YYDKDF (reference sequence). The CDR3 sequence: CATRDRQNTEAFF. Here the CDR3 DNA reads TGTGCCACCCGGGACAGACAGAACACTGAAGCTTTCTTT.

V usage is TRBV12-3 or TRBV12-4 and J usage is TRBJ1-1; 8 bases line up with TRBD1. Germline trimming cut 5 bases from V and 4 bases from J; bases unmatched to any gene: 3. The CDR3 is made up of 13 amino acids. CDR3 region: CASSTGGFTEAFF. The DNA of the CDR3 is TGTGCCAGCAGTACAGGGGGATTCACTGAAGCTTTCTTT.

CDR3 sequence reads: CASSLGVTGKNEQFF. Here the CDR3 DNA reads TGTGCCAGCTCACTTGGGGTAACGGGGAAAAATGAGCAGTTCTTC. The chain has TRBV18 and TRBJ2-1, with D possibly matching TRBD2 (5 bases). The CDR3 is 15 residues long. Trimming removed 4 bases from V and 7 bases from J, with 17 bases in between. Germline V gene data show CDR1 as KGHSH and CDR2 as LQKENI.

The chain recombines TRBV4-3 with TRBJ1-6; possibly TRBD1 for D (5 bases). This CDR3 is 15 amino acids long. The V gene lost 0 bases and the J gene lost 5 bases, with 8 bases spanning the gap. Germline CDR1 is LGHNA and CDR2 is YSLEER. In nucleotides, the CDR3 is TGCGCCAGCAGCCAAGATAAGGGGCATAATTCACCCCTCCACTTT. It codes for CASSQDKGHNSPLHF.

This chain uses TRBV30 with TRBJ2-5; 9 bases agree with TRBD1. Trimming at V came to 1 base and at J to 1 base, leaving 4 bases not matched to a gene. Germline V gives CDR1 GTSNPN, CDR2 SVGIG (reference sequence). The CDR3 totals 15 residues. This CDR3 is CAWSGGTGPQETQYF. The DNA of the CDR3 is TGTGCCTGGAGTGGGGGGACAGGGCCCCAAGAGACCCAGTACTTC.

The chain recombines TRBV5-1 with TRBJ1-1, with 7 bases that match TRBD1. The CDR3 contains 14 residues. V shed 3 bases, J shed 4 bases, and the junction held 6 bases outside the gene matches. Germline V gene sequence: CDR1 SGHRS, CDR2 YFSETQ. This CDR3 is CASSSEGAGTEAFF. CDR3 sequence (DNA): TGCGCCAGCAGCTCAGAGGGGGCCGGCACTGAAGCTTTCTTT.

The chain has TRBV9 and TRBJ2-7, with 7 bases identical to TRBD2. There are 15 residues in the CDR3. With 4 bases clipped from V and 3 bases from J, the junction kept 10 bases outside the gene matches. Germline values: CDR1 SGDLS, CDR2 YYNGEE. CDR3 nucleotides: TGTGCCAGCAGCACACAGAGCGGGGCTTTCTACGAGCAGTACTTC. Its protein product is CASSTQSGAFYEQYF.

This chain uses TRBV7-3 with TRBJ1-5; 9 bases fit TRBD1. Germline V lookup: CDR1 SGHTA, CDR2 FQGTGA. After removal of 0 bases from V and 5 bases from J, the junction contained 2 bases not matched to a gene. This CDR3 has 15 residues. The CDR3 coding sequence is TGTGCCAGCAGCTTAACCGGGGACAGGGATCAGCCCCAGCATTTT. It translates to CASSLTGDRDQPQHF.